Reported below is one TCR beta chain. Its antigen remains unidentified. No base-level quality is on record; no much larger clone is a single base apart. The receptor library was made with the immunoSEQ multiplex PCR assay. The study's own analysis went as follows. A statistical classification framework was developed to diagnose cytomegalovirus status using the catalog of TCR beta chain sequences. TCRdb provides this immuneACCESS table in a form limited to in-frame rearrangements. Some clones are lacking; in checked studies, under half of them reflect an unresolved V gene, and why the rest are absent is not known. Clone size and the V and J calls come from that table; the DNA yielded D and trimming. Here the sample has about 260,000 clones; 90% occur a single time. Approximately 3.1% of the sample comes from the top ten. The sample originates from a study of cytomegalovirus exposure and HLA in healthy donors (dated by TCRdb to about 2017). For the wider study: According to a later analysis, the 120 or so validation repertoires were produced on the same platform as the 680 or so repertoires of the first cohort. The study was designed to test whether signatures of past pathogen exposure could be identified by cataloging public T cell receptors. Along with the approximately 700-subject first cohort, a separate validation cohort of over 90 different subjects was used. The study combined high-throughput TCR immunosequencing, statistical association of individual TCRs with disease status, and machine learning to predict cytomegalovirus infection status.

On the study overall, not on this receptor specifically: In vitro tests confirmed that a few of the cytomegalovirus-associated TCR beta chains recognize cytomegalovirus antigens. A total of fewer than 200 TCR beta chains were listed by the study as associated with cytomegalovirus. The classifier was reported to diagnose cytomegalovirus status with high specificity and sensitivity in both the original cohort and the validation cohort. Most TCR sequences were seen in very few donors, while some public TCRs were found in many individuals. The authors suggested that the approach could potentially be extended to other disease states and immunological phenotypes. A later analysis lacked HLA typing for the validation cohort, so it scored co-occurrence in that cohort across all 120 or so repertoires. Subsequent analysis determined that TCRs grouped into clusters in the first cohort also showed a tendency toward co-occurrence across the 130 or so validation repertoires, and 94% of cluster scores exceeded 0.

CDR1 and CDR2 are drawn from the germline V gene: MNHNS, SASEGT. Trimming removed 5 bases from V and 3 bases from J; the gene matches leave 6 bases unexplained. From the cysteine through the phenylalanine, the CDR3 covers 14 amino acids. Only the CDR3 region is kept as DNA, spanning 42 bases read in frame from base 1. The donors belonged to the validation cohort of about 120 subjects, which was separate from the approximately 700-subject first cohort. This TCR derives from a woman aged 25 to 45 in good health and CMV-seronegative. In this chain, TRBV6-1 is recombined with TRBJ2-7; 8 nucleotides in the junction match TRBD1. The source material was PBMCs. The CDR3 loop reads CASSTRTGIYEQYF. DNA sequence: TGTGCCAGCAGTACCCGGACAGGGATCTACGAGCAGTACTTC.